This T cell receptor beta chain comes out of a study of PD-L1 blockade in urothelial cancer. As for the study in general: The researchers analyzed blood 3 weeks (second dose) and 6 weeks after treatment start. Median T cell yield per blood sample was some 140,000 cells.

Locally advanced or metastatic urothelial carcinoma was diagnosed in the patients. There are 16 residues in the CDR3. Per the germline V gene, CDR1 is SGHTA and CDR2 is FQGTGA. V was pared by 1 base and J by 5 bases, with 10 bases of the junction left unmatched. Generated by immunoSEQ multiplex PCR, the TCRdb table keeps only in-frame clones and is missing some. Altogether 30,000 to 40,000 clones are present, 80% to 90% being singletons, with the ten largest covering about 29%. The source of this sequence is a man between 60 and 75 years old with urothelial cancer. The sequenced sample was PBMCs, obtained around atezolizumab (anti-PD-L1) treatment. V usage is TRBV7-3 and J usage is TRBJ2-5, with 7 positions matching TRBD2. The CDR3 DNA is TGTGCCAGCAGCTTAAGATCGGGGGGTGGCTTGGAGACCCAGTACTTC. This gives the protein CASSLRSGGGLETQYF. The whole variable domain, filled in from reference TRBV7-3 and TRBJ2-5, reads GAGVSQTPSNKVTEKGKYVELRCDPISGHTALYWYRQSLGQGPEFLIYFQGTGAADDSGLPNDRFFAVRPEGSVSTLKIQRTERGDSAVYLCASSLRSGGGLETQYFGPGTRLLVL.